Many counts were recorded for the clone carrying this T cell receptor beta chain. Looked up from germline, CDR1 is SQVTM and CDR2 is ANQGSEA. This CDR3 has 13 amino acids. With 2 bases removed from V and 8 bases from J, the gap between germline ends came to 12 bases. Authors' analysis steps: TCR counts had a median of about 92,000 per sample and spanned about 23,224 to 750,000. TCRdb independently ran MiXCR on the RACE reads; one entry per CDR3 protein. TCRdb's processing, not the authors', yielded these V and J calls. The data contain tens of thousands of distinct CDR3 sequences, about 7% of them seen just once; the ten biggest clones take up 1.5% to 2%. This entry comes from a study of human T cells and chemical hapten exposure. Study context: Cases of alopecia areata, totalis or universalis occurred in a predominantly female patient group.

Described time point: pre-sensitization, week 0. The treatment denotes: therapeutic diphenylcyclopropenone sensitization with weekly scalp DPC. Phlebotomy was performed prior to application of every patch test. The specimen was whole blood, collected in connection with sensitization to the hapten diphenylcyclopropenone (DPC). This sequence originates from a young woman with alopecia areata. Some clones in this sample may be carry-over from other donors' samples. The chain carries TRBV29-1 and TRBJ1-4; D remains unclear. This chain's CDR3 is CSVERGRGEKLFF. The CDR3 nucleotides are TGCAGCGTTGAACGGGGAAGAGGGGAAAAACTGTTTTTT.